The text below deals with one T cell receptor (beta chain). Its antigen remains unknown. The germline CDR1 and CDR2 sequences are SGHAT and FQNNGV. Trimming at V came to 2 bases and at J to 2 bases, leaving 2 bases not matched to a gene. The CDR3 spans 15 residues. The data were obtained in a study of T cell responses to AZD1222 COVID-19 vaccine. The assay was immunoSEQ multiplex PCR, and TCRdb's table has in-frame clones only and misses some. Of about 130,000 clones listed, 93% are singletons. General study points: Among the donors, most were white British and more were female, and clonal diversity was possibly underestimated. Researchers report vaccine-associated CD4 TCRs spanning spike, with dominance at 160-218 and 743-854.

The V call is TRBV11-2, the J call TRBJ2-7, with TRBD1 matching 11 bases. This sequence originates from an adult in good health. Here the sequenced sample was peripheral blood, taken on day 0 of AZD1222 vaccination. In nucleotides, the CDR3 is TGTGCCAGCAGCTTATCGGGACAGGGGGCCTACGAGCAGTACTTC. It is translated as CASSLSGQGAYEQYF.